These 20 T cell receptor beta chains share one sample of origin, sequenced in a study of cytomegalovirus exposure and HLA in healthy donors. PCR primers comprised 60 Vbeta and 13 Jbeta primers. Sequencing used immunoSEQ multiplex PCR; TCRdb keeps in-frame clones, though not all of them. The data include tens of thousands of clones; the top ten clones carry about 9.2%. The specimen was PBMCs. These receptor sequences come from a man between 50 and 59 years old in good health and CMV-seropositive.

J is TRBJ2-5 and V is TRBV5-1; D might be TRBD2 (6 bases). The germline gives CDR1 SGHRS, CDR2 YFSETQ. The ends were cut back, 5 bases at V and 4 bases at J, with 9 bases in the middle. CDR3 length: 12 residues. This CDR3 reads CASREEGETQYF. The CDR3 nucleotides are TGCGCCAGCAGGGAGGAGGGAGAGACCCAGTACTTC.

The chain joins TRBV10-2 to TRBJ1-5, with 11 bases fitting TRBD1. Germline CDR1 is WSHSY and CDR2 is SAAADI. This CDR3 is built from 16 residues. With V trimmed by 6 bases and J by 2 bases, 6 bases remained unmatched. CDR3 in DNA: TGCGCCAGCAGGCCAGGACAGGGGGCAGGCAATCAGCCCCAGCATTTT. Its protein is CASRPGQGAGNQPQHF.

In the case of this clone: Other DNA variants within this sample encode the same CDR3. The V call is TRBV5-1, the J call TRBJ2-7; 7 positions agree with TRBD1. This CDR3 is 14 amino acids long. Germline-derived CDR1 and CDR2 are SGHRS and YFSETQ. The V segment lost 0 bases and the J segment 2 bases; nucleotides outside the gene matches: 2. The CDR3, as DNA: TGCGCCAGCAGCTTGGGGACAGGACCCTACGAGCAGTACTTC. Translated, it gives CASSLGTGPYEQYF.

The V and J genes are TRBV7-9 and TRBJ2-2; 9 bases map to TRBD1. CDR1 and CDR2 from the germline V gene are SEHNR and FQNEAQ (reference sequence). The CDR3 totals 15 residues. V was pared by 4 bases and J by 3 bases, with 3 bases of the junction left unmatched. CDR3 DNA: TGTGCCAGCAGCTCCTGGACAGGGGACACCGGGGAGCTGTTTTTT. Translation: CASSSWTGDTGELFF.

J is TRBJ2-7 and V is TRBV5-1; D not resolved. V was shortened by 4 bases and J by 3 bases, with 14 bases between the two germline ends. Looked up from germline, CDR1 is SGHRS and CDR2 is YFSETQ. The CDR3 has 14 amino acids. The CDR3 region has the DNA TGCGCCAGCAGCCTCGATATTGGCAGCTACGAGCAGTACTTC. As protein: CASSLDIGSYEQYF.

The J gene is TRBJ1-1, the V gene TRBV29-1; 8 nucleotides agree with TRBD1. J lost 4 bases, V lost 3 bases, and 4 bases had no gene match. This CDR3 contains 13 residues. Per germline, CDR1 SQVTM and CDR2 ANQGSEA. In DNA, the CDR3 is TGCAGCGTTGAGGCAGGGGGCTTCACTGAAGCTTTCTTT. It encodes CSVEAGGFTEAFF.

The V call is TRBV19, the J call TRBJ1-5; D is unresolved. Trimming left V 3 bases short and J 6 bases short, with 6 bases between. Per the germline V gene, CDR1 is LNHDA and CDR2 is SQIVND (reference sequence). The CDR3 covers 12 residues. The CDR3 region is CASSIPGQPQHF. CDR3 in DNA: TGTGCCAGTAGTATCCCCGGTCAGCCCCAGCATTTT.

About this clone: At one of its ends the junction is not consistent with the germline gene, which may arise from a read error. This same CDR3 is encoded by further DNA sequences in the sample. This chain joins TRBV7-3 and TRBJ1-6, with D unresolved. Germline-derived CDR1 and CDR2 are SGHTA and FQGTGA. The length of the CDR3 is 14 residues. CDR3 amino acids: CASSFRLSNSPLHF. The CDR3, as DNA: TGTGCCAGCAGCTTCAGACTAAGTAATTCACCCCTACACTTT.

This chain links TRBV5-6 with TRBJ2-7, with TRBD1 matching 8 bases. V was clipped by 4 bases and J by 3 bases; unmatched bases: 9. Germline V gene sequence: CDR1 SGHDT, CDR2 YYEEEE. This CDR3 region has 15 residues. CDR3 sequence reads: CASSGSYRGDYEQYF. The CDR3 nucleotides read TGTGCCAGCAGCGGATCCTACAGGGGGGACTACGAGCAGTACTTC.

This chain joins TRBV29-1 and TRBJ2-6; no definite D call. The CDR3 length is 13 residues. The germline CDR1 and CDR2 sequences are SQVTM and ANQGSEA. Trimming removed 4 bases at V and 0 bases at J, with 4 bases between. CDR3 residues: CSVASSGANVLTF. The CDR3 DNA follows: TGCAGCGTTGCGAGCTCTGGGGCCAACGTCCTGACTTTC.

The genes are TRBV25-1 and TRBJ2-5, with TRBD2 matching over 7 bases. The CDR3 sequence is 12 residues long. V shed 4 bases and J 6 bases; nucleotides not matched to a gene: 2. Germline V lookup: CDR1 MGHDK, CDR2 SYGVNS. The CDR3 reads CASSGEGKTQYF. The CDR3, as DNA: TGTGCCAGCAGTGGGGAGGGAAAGACCCAGTACTTC. The variable domain in full, completed from reference TRBV25-1 and TRBJ2-5, reads EADIYQTPRYLVIGTGKKITLECSQTMGHDKMYWYQQDPGMELHLIHYSYGVNSTEKGDLSSESTVSRIRTEHFPLTLESARPSHTSQYLCASSGEGKTQYFGPGTRLLVL.

The V gene is TRBV7-6, the J gene TRBJ1-4; 10 bases align to TRBD1. Germline V gene data show CDR1 as SGHVS and CDR2 as FNYEAQ. V trimming: 5 bases; J trimming: 0 bases; junction bases outside the gene matches: 3. This CDR3 spans 16 amino acids. CDR3 nucleotides: TGTGCCAGCAGCGCAGGGACAGGGGCAACTAATGAAAAACTGTTTTTT. It codes for CASSAGTGATNEKLFF.

Concerning this clone itself: One junction end disagrees with the germline gene, perhaps due to a read error. The chain joins TRBV6-1 to TRBJ1-5; D uncertain. Per germline, CDR1 MNHNS and CDR2 SASEGT. The length of the CDR3 is 17 residues. The CDR3 loop reads CASSAPLLELGNQHQHF. CDR3 DNA: TGTGCCAGCAGTGCCCCGCTTTTGGAGCTCGGCAATCAGCACCAGCATTTT.

The gene calls are TRBV20-1 and TRBJ2-7, with 8 bases identical to TRBD1. J gave up 6 bases and V 5 bases, and 3 bases lay outside the gene matches. This CDR3 spans 11 amino acids. Per the germline V gene, CDR1 is DFQATT and CDR2 is SNEGSKA (reference sequence). The CDR3 DNA follows: TGCAGTGCTTCGACAGGGGTCGAGCAGTACTTC. Translation: CSASTGVEQYF.

CDR3 nucleotides: TGTGCCAGCAGTGGCGGGAGGATTGAGCAGTTCTTC. It is translated as CASSGGRIEQFF. The chain is built from TRBV6-4 and TRBJ2-1, with 8 bases identical to TRBD2. The trim removed 4 bases at V and 9 bases at J, leaving 2 bases unmatched. The CDR3 has 12 residues. Germline V gene lookup returns CDR1 MRHNA and CDR2 SNTAGT.

This rearrangement joins TRBV30 to TRBJ1-2; a weak D match, TRBD1 (5 bases). In germline, CDR1 is GTSNPN, CDR2 SVGIG (reference sequence). CDR3 length equals 17 residues. V was pared by 0 bases and J by 4 bases, with 21 bases between. CDR3 sequence: CAWSVPFPGFLSYGYTF. DNA of the CDR3: TGTGCCTGGAGTGTACCCTTTCCAGGGTTCCTATCCTATGGCTACACCTTC.

The chain couples TRBV6-6 to TRBJ1-6; the D gene is possibly TRBD1 (5 bases). CDR3 size: 14 residues. Germline V CDR1 and CDR2: MNHNY, SVGAGI (reference sequence). Trimming took off 6 bases at V and 8 bases at J, with 14 bases between the two ends. CDR3 sequence (DNA): TGTGCCAGCAGAACGGCAGGGTTTGATTCACCCCTCCACTTT. It specifies CASRTAGFDSPLHF.

This chain uses TRBV13 with TRBJ1-3, with D tentatively TRBD1 (5 bases). The CDR3 is 14 residues long. The germline V gene has CDR1 PRHDT and CDR2 FYEKMQ (reference sequence). Trimming removed 1 base at V and 4 bases at J, with 8 bases between. The DNA of the CDR3 is TGTGCCAGCAGCTTAGAGTCAGGGGGAAACACCATATATTTT. Its translation is CASSLESGGNTIYF. The full variable domain, in which reference TRBV13 and TRBJ1-3 provide the parts outside the CDR3, is AAGVIQSPRHLIKEKRETATLKCYPIPRHDTVYWYQQGPGQDPQFLISFYEKMQSDKGSIPDRFSAQQFSDYHSELNMSSLELGDSALYFCASSLESGGNTIYFGEGSWLTVV.

V gene TRBV2 combines with J gene TRBJ1-5; unclear D gene. Trimming shortened V by 5 bases and J by 3 bases, and 8 bases separated the two germline ends. CDR1 and CDR2 (germline): SNHLY, FYNNEI. This CDR3 region has 13 residues. The CDR3 DNA reads as TGTGCCAGCAGTCGCCAGTTCAATCAGCCCCAGCATTTT. Translating it yields CASSRQFNQPQHF.

This chain connects TRBV28 to TRBJ2-1, with TRBD2 matching over 7 bases. The germline CDR1 and CDR2 sequences are MDHEN and SYDVKM. V was pared by 0 bases and J by 6 bases, with 8 bases of the junction left unmatched. This CDR3 spans 16 amino acids. The CDR3 is CASSLWGGTRTNEQFF. The CDR3 bases are TGTGCCAGCAGTTTATGGGGGGGGACGAGAACCAATGAGCAGTTCTTC.